This passage covers 15 T cell receptor beta chains from one sample sequenced in a study of T cell responses to AZD1222 COVID-19 vaccine (dated by TCRdb to the early 2020s). Library preparation employed the immunoSEQ multiplex PCR assay. Imported from immuneACCESS, the table was reduced by TCRdb to in-frame sequences with V and J called. These copies leave out some clones; in studies compared against another copy, an unresolved V gene accounts for under half, and the cause of the remainder is not known. The sample data list approximately 100,000 clones, and around nine tenths of these were observed just once. The biggest ten clones account for 3% to 3.5% of the sample. The sample's time point label, decoded: baseline before first vaccination. The material sequenced was peripheral blood, taken on day 0 of AZD1222 vaccination. The receptors were sampled from an adult in good health.

V and J are TRBV10-3 and TRBJ1-6; a weak D match, TRBD1 (6 bases). V was pared by 9 bases and J by 4 bases, with 10 bases between. Germline V gene sequence: CDR1 ENHRY, CDR2 SYGVKD. The CDR3 covers 13 residues. This CDR3 reads CAIRTEYNSPLHF. The CDR3 region has the DNA TGTGCCATACGGACAGAGTATAATTCACCCCTCCACTTT.

CDR3 sequence reads: CASSVAPGRSSYNEQFF. The CDR3 nucleotides read TGTGCCAGCAGCGTAGCCCCGGGACGGAGCTCCTACAATGAGCAGTTCTTC. The genes are TRBV9 and TRBJ2-1; TRBD1 or TRBD2 may be the D gene (5 bases each). Trimming removed 0 bases from V and 0 bases from J, with 13 bases in between. The CDR3 is 17 amino acids. Germline V CDR1 and CDR2: SGDLS, YYNGEE.

The rearrangement uses TRBV9 and TRBJ2-1; 8 bases match TRBD2. Germline loops: CDR1 SGDLS, CDR2 YYNGEE. J was trimmed by 2 bases and V by 3 bases; bases with no gene match: 7. This CDR3 is built from 16 residues. DNA for the CDR3: TGTGCCAGCAGCGCCCCGGGAGGGAACGCCTACAATGAGCAGTTCTTC. Its translation: CASSAPGGNAYNEQFF.

V and J are TRBV29-1 and TRBJ2-1; 8 bases line up with TRBD2. V lost 3 bases, J lost 2 bases, and 6 bases stayed unmatched. In germline, CDR1 is SQVTM, CDR2 ANQGSEA. The CDR3 covers 15 residues. CDR3: CSVDGKLAAYNEQFF. Written as DNA, the CDR3 is TGCAGCGTTGACGGTAAACTAGCGGCCTACAATGAGCAGTTCTTC.

The genes are TRBV6-5 and TRBJ2-7, with 7 positions matching TRBD2. CDR1 is MNHEY and CDR2 is SVGAGI in the germline V gene. Trimming at V came to 0 bases and at J to 3 bases, leaving 8 bases not matched to a gene. CDR3 length equals 16 residues. The CDR3 is CASSYSRAGRGYEQYF. The CDR3 nucleotides read TGTGCCAGCAGTTACTCGAGGGCAGGGAGGGGCTACGAGCAGTACTTC.

The V call is TRBV6-4, the J call TRBJ1-3; D is unclear. The CDR3 covers 15 residues. The germline V gene has CDR1 MRHNA and CDR2 SNTAGT. V lost 0 bases to trimming and J lost 2 bases, with 8 bases between them. The CDR3 sequence is CASSDSAGPGNTIYF. In DNA, the CDR3 is TGTGCCAGCAGTGACTCCGCGGGCCCTGGAAACACCATATATTTT.

The J gene is TRBJ1-5, the V gene TRBV7-2; the match to TRBD1 covers 10 bases. V dropped 4 bases and J dropped 5; count of bases not matched to a gene: 8. The CDR3 is made up of 16 amino acids. CDR1 SGHTA and CDR2 FQGNSA come from the germline V gene. CDR3 in amino acids: CASSSRLDRGHQPQHF. The CDR3 region has the DNA TGTGCCAGCAGCTCGCGGCTTGACAGGGGGCATCAGCCCCAGCATTTT.

The chain is built from TRBV19 and TRBJ2-3, with D possibly matching TRBD1 (6 bases). V dropped 7 bases and J dropped 3 bases, with 11 bases sitting between them. CDR1 and CDR2 from the germline V gene are LNHDA and SQIVND (reference sequence). The CDR3 totals 13 residues. CDR3 amino acids: CASTVQGTDTQYF. CDR3 in DNA: TGTGCCAGTACCGTACAGGGAACAGATACGCAGTATTTT.

V gene TRBV18 combines with J gene TRBJ1-2; D perhaps matches TRBD1 (6 bases). Deletions cut 3 bases from V and 5 bases from J, with 16 bases between. CDR3 length: 15 amino acids. CDR1 is KGHSH and CDR2 is LQKENI in the germline V gene. CDR3 coding DNA: TGTGCCAGCTCACCCGACAGGTCGGGGCCTTATGGCTACACCTTC. It codes for CASSPDRSGPYGYTF.

The rearrangement joins TRBV4-1 to TRBJ2-1, with 8 positions matching TRBD1. Germline V CDR1 and CDR2: MGHRA, YSYEKL. J gave up 2 bases and V 3 bases, and 18 bases lay outside the gene matches. The CDR3 spans 20 residues. The CDR3 bases are TGCGCCAGCAGCCAGGCATTTATATCCGACAGGGGCGCGACCTACAATGAGCAGTTCTTC. It codes for CASSQAFISDRGATYNEQFF.

V and J are TRBV11-3 and TRBJ2-2; 7 bases are shared with TRBD1. Germline assignment: CDR1 SGHNT and CDR2 YENEEA. The CDR3 covers 15 residues. With V trimmed by 5 bases and J by 4 bases, 7 bases remained unmatched. The CDR3 region is CASSQRTGPTGELFF. For the CDR3, the DNA is TGTGCCAGCAGCCAGCGGACAGGCCCCACCGGGGAGCTGTTTTTT.

The chain has TRBV6-4 and TRBJ2-2, with D possibly being TRBD1 (5 bases). Germline-derived CDR1 and CDR2 are MRHNA and SNTAGT. The germline V and J ends were trimmed by 4 bases and 6 bases, with 12 bases remaining between them. The CDR3 spans 14 residues. CDR3 sequence: CASSAGSTSGELFF. The CDR3, as DNA: TGTGCCAGCAGTGCAGGGTCAACCTCCGGGGAGCTGTTTTTT.

The CDR3 coding sequence is TGTGCCAGCTCACCGGACAGCTATCTCTCTGGAAACACCATATATTTT. It is translated as CASSPDSYLSGNTIYF. V is TRBV18 and J is TRBJ1-3; D may be TRBD1 (6 bases). The germline V gene has CDR1 KGHSH and CDR2 LQKENI. With 3 bases removed from V and 0 bases from J, the gap between germline ends came to 12 bases. CDR3 length: 16 amino acids.

This clone was observed a handful of times. The chain joins TRBV6-1 to TRBJ2-5; D is tentatively TRBD1 or TRBD2 (7 bases each). CDR3 size: 15 residues. CDR1 and CDR2 (germline): MNHNS, SASEGT. V was trimmed by 1 base and J by 5 bases, leaving 14 bases between them. Written as DNA, the CDR3 is TGTGCCAGCAGTGAAGGGGGGGGACAGCTGGAGACCCAGTACTTC. This encodes CASSEGGGQLETQYF.

The gene calls are TRBV19 and TRBJ2-7; a possible D gene is TRBD1 (6 bases). Germline assignment: CDR1 LNHDA and CDR2 SQIVND (reference sequence). The CDR3 is made up of 16 amino acids. V shed 5 bases and J shed 3 bases, with 20 bases lying between them. In DNA, the CDR3 is TGTGCCAGTAGTCCCTTGGGGCGACAGGCAGACTACGAGCAGTACTTC. Its translation: CASSPLGRQADYEQYF.